This T cell receptor (beta chain) derives from a study of T cells expressing NK-cell markers (dated by TCRdb to 2020 to 2022). Some background on the complete study: Three sorted T-cell subsets (CD3+CD56+NKG2C+, CD3+CD56+NKG2C- and CD3+CD56-NKG2C+) from 7 to 9 donors had their TCR beta-chain repertoires profiled. The eight sequenced donors were randomly selected healthy volunteers, three men and five women. The libraries were sequenced on Illumina HiSeq 2000/2500, MiSeq or NextSeq, producing 2 x 150 bp reads. Seven of the eight sequenced donors were HCMV-seropositive and one was HCMV-seronegative.

A commercial ELISA kit detecting HCMV-specific IgG in serum was used to determine HCMV serostatus. Ficoll density gradient centrifugation was used to isolate peripheral blood mononuclear cells from blood. The instrument given in TCRdb is Illumina HiSeq 2000. 5'RACE template switching, by which a universal primer site and unique molecular identifiers were added, was used to make TCR beta cDNA libraries. Priming for cDNA synthesis came from the TCR beta constant segment, and two successive PCR amplification steps followed. The authors' analysis ran thus. Reads were demultiplexed and grouped by UMI with MIGEC, and clonotypes were assembled and quantified with MiTCR. To remove erroneous sequences, TCR cDNA sequences were retained only when supported by two or more reads. The tcR package was used for downstream repertoire analysis, and clonotypes were matched between fractions using CDR3 nucleotide sequence together with V segment. Antigen specificity was annotated against VDJdb with VDJmatch, allowing one amino acid substitution in CDR3. TCRdb reprocessed the public reads and reports one entry per CDR3 protein sequence, without DNA. TCRdb's processing, not the study's, gives the V and J calls here. In this sample's table one finds about 460,000 distinct CDR3 sequences. Under 1.5% of the sample rests with the top ten.

Notes on this clonotype: Its antigen remains undetermined.

CDR1 and CDR2 (SGHAT, FQNNGV) derive from the germline V gene. Spanning cysteine to phenylalanine, the CDR3 consists of 17 amino acids. No DNA sequence was recorded. Overall study outcomes, separate from this receptor: Whether the expanded NKG2C-expressing T cell clones were specific for HCMV antigens was left unclear. Those dominant clonotypes were again the most abundant among CD3+CD56-NKG2C+ cells in a handful of donors, at about 28.3-60.1%. In roughly six donors, the dominant CD3+CD56+NKG2C+ clonotypes were among the top 10 CD8+ clonotypes and accounted for about 1.0-7.5% of CD8+ T cells.

This sequence originates from a woman in her fifties or sixties in good health. Donor details come from another sample of the same person, matched by shared clones. The specimen was blood T cells: a sorted CD56 or NKG2C T cell subset, CD4+ or CD8+ T cells, or bulk PBMC T cells (not recorded which). Here the chain combines TRBV11-2 and TRBJ1-4. The CDR3 is CASSPSRTDATNEKLFF.